The 22 T cell receptor beta chains presented below share a single source sample, sequenced in a study of T cells after yellow fever vaccination. TCRdb itself ran the 5' RACE reads through MiXCR, one entry per CDR3 protein. The data hold some 300,000 distinct CDR3 sequences, with over 8.5% observed a single time. The sample in question was CD4+ T cells sorted from PBMCs, obtained 45 days after the yellow fever booster vaccination. The receptor set was obtained from a man younger than 35 who received the YFV17D yellow fever vaccine.

The V call is TRBV2, the J call TRBJ2-2; D possibly corresponds to TRBD1 (6 bases). There are 15 residues in the CDR3. The V end was cut by 2 bases, the J end by 6 bases, with 13 bases between. Germline V gives CDR1 SNHLY, CDR2 FYNNEI. The chain's CDR3 is CASSEQGQGSGELFF. The CDR3 nucleotides read TGTGCCAGCAGTGAACAGGGCCAGGGGTCCGGGGAGCTGTTTTTT.

CDR3 nucleotide sequence: TGTGCCAGCTCATCGGGACAGAGAGAAAAACTGTTTTTT. Residues: CASSSGQREKLFF. This sequence joins TRBV18 and TRBJ1-4, with TRBD1 matching over 7 bases. CDR1 is KGHSH, CDR2 LQKENI, per germline. Trimming took 5 bases from V and 8 from J; bases not matched to a gene: 5. The CDR3 is 13 residues long.

The chain recombines TRBV5-6 with TRBJ2-2; weak D call: TRBD2 (5 bases). In germline, CDR1 is SGHDT, CDR2 YYEEEE. V lost 7 bases and J lost 2, with 9 bases in between. The CDR3 has 13 amino acids. The CDR3 nucleotides are TGTGCCAGCTTCCTAGCCAACACCGGGGAGCTGTTTTTT. Residues: CASFLANTGELFF.

J is TRBJ1-6 and V is TRBV12-3 or TRBV12-4, with D hard to call. V lost 4 bases to trimming and J lost 8 bases, with 18 bases between them. The CDR3 has 16 amino acids. The CDR3 bases are TGTGCCAGCAGTTCCCCTCCTGGGTCCCTATATTCACCCCTCCACTTT. Its protein product is CASSSPPGSLYSPLHF.

The rearrangement joins TRBV3-1 to TRBJ2-5, with a possible D match to TRBD1 (7 bases). Trimming shortened V by 3 bases and J by 4 bases, and 12 bases separated the two germline ends. This CDR3 is built from 14 residues. Per germline, CDR1 LGHDT and CDR2 YNNKEL (reference sequence). CDR3 coding DNA: TGTGCCAGCAGCCAGAGGAGGGGGCGAGAGACCCAGTACTTC. As protein: CASSQRRGRETQYF.

The CDR3 here is CASSQGFGDDLSEQYF. In DNA, the CDR3 is TGCGCCAGCAGCCAGGGGTTTGGGGACGACCTTTCCGAGCAGTACTTC. The rearrangement joins TRBV4-3 to TRBJ2-7, with D tentatively TRBD1 or TRBD2 (5 bases each). Germline V gene lookup returns CDR1 LGHNA and CDR2 YSLEER. The ends were cut back, 3 bases at V and 6 bases at J, with 21 bases in the middle. The CDR3 is 16 residues long.

The gene calls are TRBV30 and TRBJ2-1, with D maybe TRBD2 (5 bases). The germline V and J ends were trimmed by 3 bases and 7 bases, with 16 bases remaining between them. The CDR3 is 14 residues long. The germline V gene encodes CDR1 GTSNPN and CDR2 SVGIG (reference sequence). The CDR3 reads CAWRAPGTRNEQFF. The CDR3, as DNA: TGTGCCTGGAGGGCCCCGGGCACTAGGAATGAGCAGTTCTTC.

The CDR3 here is CASSFYGQTEAFF. CDR3 coding DNA: TGTGCCAGCAGCTTTTACGGGCAAACTGAAGCTTTCTTT. The chain recombines TRBV5-5 with TRBJ1-1; no clear D. CDR3 length: 13 amino acids. Germline loops: CDR1 SGHKS, CDR2 YYEKEE (reference sequence). The germline V and J ends were trimmed by 2 bases and 5 bases, with 10 bases remaining between them.

This clonotype turned up a few times. This rearrangement joins TRBV7-9 to TRBJ1-3; 7 bases are a match to TRBD1. The V and J ends lost 1 base and 8 bases, in that order; junction bases with no gene match: 17. The germline V gene has CDR1 SEHNR and CDR2 FQNEAQ (reference sequence). The CDR3 is 18 residues long. The CDR3 DNA reads as TGTGCCAGCAGCTTAGGTGGGAACGGGGACAGTCGGACCTACACCATATATTTT. Amino acids: CASSLGGNGDSRTYTIYF.

Only a few counts were recorded for this clonotype. The rearrangement uses TRBV12-3 or TRBV12-4 and TRBJ1-3; no clear D gene. CDR3 length equals 14 residues. V lost 2 bases and J lost 4, with 9 bases in between. The CDR3, as DNA: TGTGCCAGCAGTTTATCCTCGGCCGGAAACACCATATATTTT. This translates into CASSLSSAGNTIYF.

V and J are TRBV12-3 or TRBV12-4 and TRBJ2-3; D call uncertain. The CDR3 sequence is 14 residues long. Trimming removed 6 bases from V and 6 bases from J, with 16 bases in between. The CDR3: CASSLRSARDTQYF. DNA of the CDR3: TGTGCCAGCAGCTTGAGGTCCGCCCGGGATACGCAGTATTTT.

The sample holds one count of this clonotype. The genes are TRBV20-1 and TRBJ2-5; 8 nucleotides agree with TRBD1. This CDR3 spans 13 amino acids. Germline V gene data show CDR1 as DFQATT and CDR2 as SNEGSKA (reference sequence). After removal of 6 bases from V and 0 bases from J, the junction contained 3 bases not matched to a gene. CDR3 nucleotide sequence: TGCAGTGCGATGGGACAGGACCAAGAGACCCAGTACTTC. The encoded protein is CSAMGQDQETQYF.

There are a few counts of this clonotype. V is TRBV12-3 or TRBV12-4 and J is TRBJ1-5, with a weak D call TRBD1 (6 bases). The CDR3 totals 15 residues. V lost 4 bases and J lost 4, with 14 bases in between. The CDR3 bases are TGTGCCAGCAGTTCCTCCTGGCAGGGGAATCAGCCCCAGCATTTT. Translating gives CASSSSWQGNQPQHF.

This clonotype was counted ten times or more. This chain connects TRBV3-1 to TRBJ1-1; D gene unclear. CDR1 and CDR2 (germline): LGHDT, YNNKEL (reference sequence). The V end was cut by 1 base, the J end by 1 base, with 7 bases between. The CDR3 is made up of 14 amino acids. The CDR3 loop is CASSQAGGNTEAFF. In DNA, the CDR3 is TGTGCCAGCAGCCAAGCTGGTGGGAACACTGAAGCTTTCTTT.

This clonotype was counted many times. The chain has TRBV6-1 and TRBJ1-5; TRBD1 might be the D (5 bases). The ends were cut back, 4 bases at V and 4 bases at J, with 11 bases in the middle. The germline V gene has CDR1 MNHNS and CDR2 SASEGT. The CDR3 sequence is 14 residues long. CDR3 DNA sequence: TGTGCCAGCAGTGGGGGGTTCTCTAATCAGCCCCAGCATTTT. Protein sequence: CASSGGFSNQPQHF.

The chain is built from TRBV6-5 and TRBJ1-5, with D maybe TRBD1 (6 bases). This CDR3 spans 14 amino acids. V lost 2 bases, J lost 6 bases, and 11 bases lay in between. Germline V gene lookup returns CDR1 MNHEY and CDR2 SVGAGI. For the CDR3, the DNA is TGTGCCAGCAGTTACGTTATAGGGGGTCAGCCCCAGCATTTT. Encoded protein: CASSYVIGGQPQHF.

This clonotype has more than one count but fewer than ten. V is TRBV7-2 and J is TRBJ1-2, with 7 bases aligning to TRBD1. The V gene's germline CDR1 is SGHTA and CDR2 FQGNSA. The CDR3 extends over 15 amino acids. Trimming cost V 1 base and J 2 bases; bases outside gene matches: 4. The CDR3 DNA reads as TGTGCCAGCAGCTTAGTTCAGGGGGTAAACTATGGCTACACCTTC. Translated: CASSLVQGVNYGYTF.

V and J are TRBV9 and TRBJ1-3; weak D call: TRBD1 (6 bases). Trimming cost V 5 bases and J 7 bases, with 19 bases left between them. The CDR3 is made up of 15 amino acids. Germline V gene sequence: CDR1 SGDLS, CDR2 YYNGEE. The DNA for the CDR3 is TGTGCCAGCAGAGGGACCGGGACATCGGGGAACACCATATATTTT. It translates to CASRGTGTSGNTIYF.

This clonotype was recorded a few times. V gene TRBV7-8 combines with J gene TRBJ2-7, with D possibly matching TRBD1 (6 bases). The CDR3 length is 15 residues. CDR1 and CDR2 (germline): SGHVS, FQNEAQ. Trimming stripped 1 base from V and 8 bases from J, with 18 bases between. CDR3 sequence reads: CASSLDPGQAFKQYF. DNA for the CDR3: TGTGCCAGCAGCTTAGACCCGGGACAAGCCTTCAAGCAGTACTTC.

V is TRBV12-3 or TRBV12-4 and J is TRBJ2-4, with D perhaps matching TRBD2 (6 bases). This CDR3 spans 15 amino acids. Trimming pared 6 bases from V and 0 bases from J, leaving 12 bases between. The CDR3 is CASSPWGLAKNIQYF. The CDR3 bases are TGTGCCAGCAGCCCCTGGGGACTAGCCAAAAACATTCAGTACTTC.

The chain couples TRBV30 to TRBJ2-7; D is uncertain. This CDR3 comprises 12 residues. Germline CDR1 and CDR2: GTSNPN and SVGIG (reference sequence). Trimming removed 4 bases at V and 0 bases at J, with 7 bases between. The CDR3 DNA reads as TGTGCCTGGAACGTGGGCTCCTACGAGCAGTACTTC. This sequence encodes CAWNVGSYEQYF.

This clonotype was observed a few times. This chain links TRBV5-4 with TRBJ2-6, with 8 bases lining up with TRBD1. CDR3 length: 16 residues. J gave up 4 bases and V 4 bases, and 7 bases lay outside the gene matches. Germline CDR1 reads SGHNT; CDR2 reads YYREEE (reference sequence). The CDR3 reads CASSTPTGVGANVLTF. CDR3 sequence (DNA): TGTGCCAGCAGCACACCGACAGGGGTGGGGGCCAACGTCCTGACTTTC.